This T cell receptor beta chain derives from a study of T cell repertoires in cytomegalovirus infection. Whole-study findings and limits: There were carriers of CMV plus the relevant HLA, and cumulative public TCR beta family frequency identified them.

With regard to this clonotype: Its antigen is undetermined.

TCRdb recomputed calls from the reads with MiXCR, one row per CDR3 protein. The data contain about 890,000 distinct CDR3 sequences, approximately 30% of them singletons. Trimming removed 1 base at V and 2 bases at J, with 14 bases between. Germline V gives CDR1 LGHNA, CDR2 YSLEER. The CDR3 is 16 amino acids. The chain carries TRBV4-3 and TRBJ1-1; D remains ambiguous. Sequenced material: cultured CD8+ T cells from PBMCs, taken from culture after CMV antigen stimulation. This sequence was found in a human donor in good health (CMV status not recorded). Some clones in this sample may be carry-over from other donors' samples. The CDR3, as DNA: TGCGCCAGCAGCCAAGCTGTGGGAGCGGTTAACACTGAAGCTTTCTTT. Amino acids: CASSQAVGAVNTEAFF.